These 3 T cell receptor beta chains were all obtained from the same sample, sequenced in a study of early T cells in non-severe SARS-CoV-2 infection (dated by TCRdb to the early 2020s). Libraries were built with 5' RACE. The run used a NextSeq 500. TCRdb handled the public reads itself, with Q25 trimming in fastp and clone calling in MiXCR, and kept productive beta chains. For every CDR3 protein sequence, its rows merge into one entry that carries the most common genes and DNA. The sample contains 45,000 to 65,000 distinct CDR3 sequences, over 8% of them found a single time. The leading ten clones occupy less than 5% of the sample. The sequencing sample was made of whole blood. The source is an adult who was a healthcare worker with PCR-confirmed SARS-CoV-2 infection or an uninfected control (not recorded which).

This clonotype was counted many times. V is TRBV12-3 or TRBV12-4 and J is TRBJ1-2; D possibly corresponds to TRBD1 (5 bases). V shed 5 bases and J shed 0 bases, with 19 bases lying between them. This CDR3 is built from 17 residues. The CDR3, as DNA: TGTGCCAGCAGTATCGCTTCCGGGGCCAAAGCTAACTATGGCTACACCTTC. Encoded protein: CASSIASGAKANYGYTF.

V gene TRBV5-6 combines with J gene TRBJ2-2; D remains ambiguous. Trimming took off 1 base at V and 5 bases at J, with 9 bases between the two ends. The CDR3 runs 14 residues. Germline V gives CDR1 SGHDT, CDR2 YYEEEE. The CDR3 protein is CASSLTLGTGELFF. The CDR3 DNA reads TGTGCCAGCAGCTTGACCTTGGGAACCGGGGAGCTGTTTTTT.

There are many counts of this clonotype. The chain is built from TRBV7-9 and TRBJ2-2, with D possibly matching TRBD1 (6 bases). CDR1 and CDR2 (germline): SEHNR, FQNEAQ (reference sequence). V gave up 5 bases and J gave up 5 bases, with 9 bases separating them. CDR3 length: 13 residues. CDR3 in DNA: TGTGCCAGCAGCAGGGACACTACCGGGGAGCTGTTTTTT. As protein: CASSRDTTGELFF.